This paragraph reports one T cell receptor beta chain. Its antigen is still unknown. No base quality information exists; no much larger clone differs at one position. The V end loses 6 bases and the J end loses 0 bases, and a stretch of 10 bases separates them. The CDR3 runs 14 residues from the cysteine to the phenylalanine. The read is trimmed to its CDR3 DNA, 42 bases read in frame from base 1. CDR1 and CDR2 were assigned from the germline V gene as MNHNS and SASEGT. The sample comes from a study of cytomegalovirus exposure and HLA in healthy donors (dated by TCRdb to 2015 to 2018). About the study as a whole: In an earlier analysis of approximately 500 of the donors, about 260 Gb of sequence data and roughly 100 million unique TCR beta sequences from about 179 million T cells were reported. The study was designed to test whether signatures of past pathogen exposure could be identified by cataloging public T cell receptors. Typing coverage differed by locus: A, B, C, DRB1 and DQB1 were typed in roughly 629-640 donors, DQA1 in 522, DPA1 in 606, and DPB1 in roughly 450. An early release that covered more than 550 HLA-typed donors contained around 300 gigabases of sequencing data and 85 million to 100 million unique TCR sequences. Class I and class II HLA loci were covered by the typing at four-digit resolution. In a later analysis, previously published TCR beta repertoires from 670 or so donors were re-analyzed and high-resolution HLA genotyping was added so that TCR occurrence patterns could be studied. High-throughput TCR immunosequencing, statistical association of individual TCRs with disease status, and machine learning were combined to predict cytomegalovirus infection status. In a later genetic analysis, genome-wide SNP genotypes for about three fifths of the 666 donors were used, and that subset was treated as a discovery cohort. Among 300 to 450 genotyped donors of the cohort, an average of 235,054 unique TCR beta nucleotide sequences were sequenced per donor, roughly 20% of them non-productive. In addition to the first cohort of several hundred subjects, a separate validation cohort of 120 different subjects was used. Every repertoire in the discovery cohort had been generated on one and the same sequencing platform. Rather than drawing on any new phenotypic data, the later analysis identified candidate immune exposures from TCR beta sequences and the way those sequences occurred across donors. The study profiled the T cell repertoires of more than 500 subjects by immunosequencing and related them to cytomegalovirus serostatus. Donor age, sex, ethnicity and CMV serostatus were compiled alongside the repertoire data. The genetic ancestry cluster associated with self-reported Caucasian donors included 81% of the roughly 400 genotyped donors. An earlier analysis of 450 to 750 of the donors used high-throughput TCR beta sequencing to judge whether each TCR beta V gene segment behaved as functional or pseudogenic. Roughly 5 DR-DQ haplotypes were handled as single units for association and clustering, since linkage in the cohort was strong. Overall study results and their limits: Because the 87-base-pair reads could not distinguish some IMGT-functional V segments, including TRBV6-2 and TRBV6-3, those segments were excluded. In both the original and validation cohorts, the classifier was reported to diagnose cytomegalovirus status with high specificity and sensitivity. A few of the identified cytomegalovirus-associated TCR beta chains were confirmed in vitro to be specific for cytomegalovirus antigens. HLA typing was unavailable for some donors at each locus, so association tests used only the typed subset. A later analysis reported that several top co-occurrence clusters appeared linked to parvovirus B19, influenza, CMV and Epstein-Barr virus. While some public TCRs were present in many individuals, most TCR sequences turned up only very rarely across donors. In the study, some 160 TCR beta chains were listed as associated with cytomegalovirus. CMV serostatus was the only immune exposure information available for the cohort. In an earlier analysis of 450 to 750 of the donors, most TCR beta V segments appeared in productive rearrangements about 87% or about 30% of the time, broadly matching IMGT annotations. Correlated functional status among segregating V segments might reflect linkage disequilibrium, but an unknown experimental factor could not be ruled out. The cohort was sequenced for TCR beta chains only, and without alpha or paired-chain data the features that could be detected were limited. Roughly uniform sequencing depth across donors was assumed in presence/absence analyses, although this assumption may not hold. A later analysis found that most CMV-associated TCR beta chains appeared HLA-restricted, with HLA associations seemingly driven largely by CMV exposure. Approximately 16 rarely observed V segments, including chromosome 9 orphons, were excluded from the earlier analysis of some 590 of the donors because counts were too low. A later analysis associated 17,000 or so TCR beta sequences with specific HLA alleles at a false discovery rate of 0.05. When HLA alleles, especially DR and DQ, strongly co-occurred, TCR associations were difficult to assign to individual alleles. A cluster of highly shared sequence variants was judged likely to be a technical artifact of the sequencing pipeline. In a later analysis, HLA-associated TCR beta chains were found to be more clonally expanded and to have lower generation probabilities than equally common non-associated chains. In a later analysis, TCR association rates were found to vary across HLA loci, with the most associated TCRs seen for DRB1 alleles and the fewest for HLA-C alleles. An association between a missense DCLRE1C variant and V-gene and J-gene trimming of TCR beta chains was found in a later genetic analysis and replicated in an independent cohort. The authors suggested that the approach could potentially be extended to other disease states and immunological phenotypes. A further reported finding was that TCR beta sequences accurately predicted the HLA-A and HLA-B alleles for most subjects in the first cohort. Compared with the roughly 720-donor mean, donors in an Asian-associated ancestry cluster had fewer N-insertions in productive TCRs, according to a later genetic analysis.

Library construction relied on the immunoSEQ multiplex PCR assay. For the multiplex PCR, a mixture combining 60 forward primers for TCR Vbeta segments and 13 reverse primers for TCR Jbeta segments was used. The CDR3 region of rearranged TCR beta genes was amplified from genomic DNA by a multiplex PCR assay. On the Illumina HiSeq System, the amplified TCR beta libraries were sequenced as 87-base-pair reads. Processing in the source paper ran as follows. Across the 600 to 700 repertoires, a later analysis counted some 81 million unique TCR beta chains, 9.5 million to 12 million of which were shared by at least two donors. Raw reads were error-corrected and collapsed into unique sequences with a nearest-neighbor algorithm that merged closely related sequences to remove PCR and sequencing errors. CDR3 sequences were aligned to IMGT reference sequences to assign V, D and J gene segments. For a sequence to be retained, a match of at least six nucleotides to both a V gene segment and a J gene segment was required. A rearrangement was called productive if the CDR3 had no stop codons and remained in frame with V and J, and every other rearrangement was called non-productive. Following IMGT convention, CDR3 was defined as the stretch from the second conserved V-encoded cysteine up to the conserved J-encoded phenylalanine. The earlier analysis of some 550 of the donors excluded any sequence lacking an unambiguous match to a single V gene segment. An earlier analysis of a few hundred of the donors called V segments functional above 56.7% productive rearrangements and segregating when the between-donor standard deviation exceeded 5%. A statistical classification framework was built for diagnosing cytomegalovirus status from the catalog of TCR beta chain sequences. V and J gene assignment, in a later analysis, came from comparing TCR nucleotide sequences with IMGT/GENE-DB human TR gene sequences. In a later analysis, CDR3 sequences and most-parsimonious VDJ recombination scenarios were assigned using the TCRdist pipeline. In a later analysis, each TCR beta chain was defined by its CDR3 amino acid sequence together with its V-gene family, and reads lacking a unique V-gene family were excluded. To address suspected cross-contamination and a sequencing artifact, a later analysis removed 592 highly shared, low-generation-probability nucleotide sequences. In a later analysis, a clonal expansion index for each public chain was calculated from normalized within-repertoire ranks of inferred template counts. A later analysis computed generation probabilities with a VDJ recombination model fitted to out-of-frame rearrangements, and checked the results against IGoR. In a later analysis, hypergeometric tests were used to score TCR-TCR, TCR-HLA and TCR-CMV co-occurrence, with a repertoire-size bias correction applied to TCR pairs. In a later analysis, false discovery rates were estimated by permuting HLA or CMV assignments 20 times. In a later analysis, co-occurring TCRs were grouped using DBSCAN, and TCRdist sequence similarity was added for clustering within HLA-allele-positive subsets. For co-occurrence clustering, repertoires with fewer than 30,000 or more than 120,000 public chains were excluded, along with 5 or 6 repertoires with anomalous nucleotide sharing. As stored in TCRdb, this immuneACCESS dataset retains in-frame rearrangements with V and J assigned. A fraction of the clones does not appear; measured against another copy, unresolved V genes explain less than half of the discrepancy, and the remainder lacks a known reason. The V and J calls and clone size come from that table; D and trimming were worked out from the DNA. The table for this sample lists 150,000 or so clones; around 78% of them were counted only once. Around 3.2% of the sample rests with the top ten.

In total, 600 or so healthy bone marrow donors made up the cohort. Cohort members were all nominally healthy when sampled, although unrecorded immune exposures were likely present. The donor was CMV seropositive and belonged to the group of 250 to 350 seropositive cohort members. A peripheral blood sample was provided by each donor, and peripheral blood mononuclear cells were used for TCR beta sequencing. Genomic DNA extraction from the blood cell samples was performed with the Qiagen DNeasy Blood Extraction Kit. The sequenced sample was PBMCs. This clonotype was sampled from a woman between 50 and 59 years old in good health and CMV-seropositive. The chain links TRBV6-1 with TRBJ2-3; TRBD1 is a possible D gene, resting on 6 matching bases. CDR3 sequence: CASRETGSTDTQYF. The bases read TGTGCCAGCAGGGAGACAGGTAGCACAGATACGCAGTATTTT.